These T cell receptor beta chains were read from a single sample in a study of blood T cells in healthy people across ages. TCRdb reprocessed the 5' RACE reads via MiXCR and lists one record per CDR3 protein. There are about 970,000 distinct CDR3 sequences in the sample; roughly half occur only once, and about a fifth lies in the top ten. Sample: blood. These receptors were taken from a woman aged 60 to 75 in good health. Both conserved end residues are part of each CDR3. The order of the fields is clone size, V gene, J gene, D gene, CDR3 DNA, CDR3 protein. The D gene is left open where the match is weak. Expanded clones get a size class; other rows say once, few or many, or leave the size out.

abundance: few; v_gene: TRBV6-1; j_gene: TRBJ2-6; d_gene: -; CDR3nt: TGTGCCAGCAGTCCTCTTGGACGTACCTATGGGACCAACGTCCTGACTTTC; CDR3aa: CASSPLGRTYGTNVLTF
abundance: -; v_gene: TRBV2; j_gene: TRBJ2-3; d_gene: -; CDR3nt: TGTGCCAGCAGCGATACACTAGCAGATACGCAGTATTTT; CDR3aa: CASSDTLADTQYF
abundance: few; v_gene: TRBV20-1; j_gene: TRBJ2-1; d_gene: TRBD2; CDR3nt: TGCAGCGGTGGGGGGGATGTCCACAATGAACAGTTCTTC; CDR3aa: CSGGGDVHNEQFF
abundance: -; v_gene: TRBV7-9; j_gene: TRBJ2-5; d_gene: TRBD2; CDR3nt: TGTGCCAGCAGCTTAGCGCGGGAGGGCCTCTCAGAGCAGTACTTC; CDR3aa: CASSLAREGLSEQYF
abundance: -; v_gene: TRBV28; j_gene: TRBJ1-5; d_gene: TRBD1; CDR3nt: TGTGCCAGCAGGATGACAGGGGGGGGTCAGCCCCAGCATTTT; CDR3aa: CASRMTGGGQPQHF
abundance: few; v_gene: TRBV21-1; j_gene: TRBJ1-1; d_gene: -; CDR3nt: TGTGCCAGCAGCCGGCGTAGTTGGGGCGCAAATGAAGCTTTCTTT; CDR3aa: CASSRRSWGANEAFF
abundance: -; v_gene: TRBV10-1; j_gene: TRBJ2-7; d_gene: -; CDR3nt: TGCACCAGCAGCGAGTCGGGAGTCAGCTACGAGCAGTACTTC; CDR3aa: CTSSESGVSYEQYF
abundance: -; v_gene: TRBV20-1; j_gene: TRBJ2-1; d_gene: -; CDR3nt: TGCAGTGCTAGTGCGGTCTGGAATGAGCAGTTCTTC; CDR3aa: CSASAVWNEQFF
abundance: -; v_gene: TRBV28; j_gene: TRBJ2-5; d_gene: -; CDR3nt: TGTGCCAGCAGTTTTGCTGACGGAACCCTCTACCAAGAGACCCAGTACTTC; CDR3aa: CASSFADGTLYQETQYF
abundance: many; v_gene: TRBV15; j_gene: TRBJ2-3; d_gene: TRBD1; CDR3nt: TGTGCCACCAGCTCAAACAGGGGGCGGACAGATACGCAGTATTTT; CDR3aa: CATSSNRGRTDTQYF
abundance: -; v_gene: TRBV12-3/TRBV12-4; j_gene: TRBJ2-7; d_gene: -; CDR3nt: TGTGCCAGCAGTTTTCCAGACAATGAGCAGTACTTC; CDR3aa: CASSFPDNEQYF
abundance: -; v_gene: TRBV10-3; j_gene: TRBJ2-4; d_gene: -; CDR3nt: TGTGCCACCAGTTACTCCGCGCTGTCCAAAAACATTCAGTACTTC; CDR3aa: CATSYSALSKNIQYF
abundance: -; v_gene: TRBV20-1; j_gene: TRBJ2-5; d_gene: -; CDR3nt: TGCAGTGTTAAATCAGACATCCAAGAGACCCAGTACTTC; CDR3aa: CSVKSDIQETQYF
abundance: once; v_gene: TRBV20-1; j_gene: TRBJ2-3; d_gene: -; CDR3nt: TGCAGTGCTAGCCCCCGGGGGACAAGAGTCACCACGCCGTATTTT; CDR3aa: CSASPRGTRVTTPYF
abundance: -; v_gene: TRBV4-1; j_gene: TRBJ2-1; d_gene: -; CDR3nt: TGCGCCAGCAGCCAAATCGTTGGCGTTTTAAGTAGCGATGAGCAGTTCTTC; CDR3aa: CASSQIVGVLSSDEQFF
abundance: -; v_gene: TRBV29-1; j_gene: TRBJ2-7; d_gene: TRBD1; CDR3nt: TGCAGCGTTCTCCTGGGACAGGGGGCAAGGGACGAGCAGTACTTC; CDR3aa: CSVLLGQGARDEQYF
abundance: -; v_gene: TRBV7-3; j_gene: TRBJ1-1; d_gene: -; CDR3nt: TGTGCCAGCAGCCCGACCGGGGAGTGGAACACTGAAGCTTTCTTT; CDR3aa: CASSPTGEWNTEAFF
abundance: -; v_gene: TRBV7-2; j_gene: TRBJ2-4; d_gene: -; CDR3nt: TGTGCCAGCAGCTTAGCGGCCCTAGCCAAAAACATTCAGTACTTC; CDR3aa: CASSLAALAKNIQYF
abundance: few; v_gene: TRBV7-2; j_gene: TRBJ1-5; d_gene: -; CDR3nt: TGTGCCAGCAGCTTGGGGGACCGGATTCGGCCCCAGCATTTT; CDR3aa: CASSLGDRIRPQHF
abundance: -; v_gene: TRBV7-2; j_gene: TRBJ2-1; d_gene: -; CDR3nt: TGTGCCAGCAGCTTAAACCTCGTGGGAAATGAGCAGTTCTTC; CDR3aa: CASSLNLVGNEQFF
abundance: -; v_gene: TRBV27; j_gene: TRBJ1-5; d_gene: -; CDR3nt: TGTGCCAGCTCCTATTCGGGGGCCAATCAGCCCCAGCATTTT; CDR3aa: CASSYSGANQPQHF
abundance: -; v_gene: TRBV28; j_gene: TRBJ2-3; d_gene: -; CDR3nt: TGTGCCAGCAGTACGGGATGGGGCAACTTCACAGATACGCAGTATTTT; CDR3aa: CASSTGWGNFTDTQYF
abundance: -; v_gene: TRBV28; j_gene: TRBJ2-7; d_gene: -; CDR3nt: TGTGCCAGCAGTCTCCGGGGTAACCAGTACTTC; CDR3aa: CASSLRGNQYF
abundance: few; v_gene: TRBV6-6; j_gene: TRBJ2-7; d_gene: -; CDR3nt: TGTGCCAGCGGGCCTACCTACGAGCAGTACTTC; CDR3aa: CASGPTYEQYF
abundance: -; v_gene: TRBV15; j_gene: TRBJ2-7; d_gene: -; CDR3nt: TGTGCCACCAGCAGAGATCCCAGGGGGGCCTACGAGCAGTACTTC; CDR3aa: CATSRDPRGAYEQYF
abundance: -; v_gene: TRBV7-8; j_gene: TRBJ2-1; d_gene: TRBD2; CDR3nt: TGTGCCAGCAGCCCAACGGGGAGGGCCCACAATGAGCAGTTCTTC; CDR3aa: CASSPTGRAHNEQFF
abundance: few; v_gene: TRBV2; j_gene: TRBJ2-4; d_gene: TRBD2; CDR3nt: TGTGCCAGCAGTGTTCCCGGGACTAGCGGGGGCCTAGCCAAAAACATTCAGTACTTC; CDR3aa: CASSVPGTSGGLAKNIQYF
abundance: few; v_gene: TRBV3-1; j_gene: TRBJ1-4; d_gene: TRBD1; CDR3nt: TGTGCCAGCAGCCAAGCAGGGGGCGGCGAAAAACTGTTTTTT; CDR3aa: CASSQAGGGEKLFF
abundance: few; v_gene: TRBV10-3; j_gene: TRBJ2-3; d_gene: -; CDR3nt: TGTGCCATCAGCCAGACGACAGATACGCAGTATTTT; CDR3aa: CAISQTTDTQYF
abundance: -; v_gene: TRBV10-3; j_gene: TRBJ2-7; d_gene: TRBD1; CDR3nt: TGTGCCATCAGAGAGCCGGGACAGGGGACGAAGCAGTACTTC; CDR3aa: CAIREPGQGTKQYF
abundance: few; v_gene: TRBV18; j_gene: TRBJ2-3; d_gene: -; CDR3nt: TGTGCCAGCTCACCAGGGATTGATACGCAGTATTTT; CDR3aa: CASSPGIDTQYF
abundance: once; v_gene: TRBV20-1; j_gene: TRBJ1-1; d_gene: -; CDR3nt: TGCAGTGCTAGGCACTCCGAGGAAGCTTTCTTT; CDR3aa: CSARHSEEAFF
abundance: -; v_gene: TRBV10-3; j_gene: TRBJ2-7; d_gene: TRBD2; CDR3nt: TGTGCCATCAGTATAGCGGGAGGGCCCTACAATGAGCAGTACTTC; CDR3aa: CAISIAGGPYNEQYF
abundance: -; v_gene: TRBV24-1; j_gene: TRBJ2-3; d_gene: -; CDR3nt: TGTGCCACCAGTGAAATGACTAGTCAAGTCACAGATACGCAGTATTTT; CDR3aa: CATSEMTSQVTDTQYF
abundance: -; v_gene: TRBV13; j_gene: TRBJ2-2; d_gene: -; CDR3nt: TGTGCCAGCAGCTTACACGGGACGCGGAACACCGGGGAGCTGTTTTTT; CDR3aa: CASSLHGTRNTGELFF
abundance: -; v_gene: TRBV20-1; j_gene: TRBJ2-7; d_gene: -; CDR3nt: TGCAGTGCTAGCCCGGACCACTCCTACGAGCAGTACTTC; CDR3aa: CSASPDHSYEQYF
abundance: -; v_gene: TRBV24-1; j_gene: TRBJ2-5; d_gene: TRBD1; CDR3nt: TGTGCCACCAGTGATTTACCGGGACAGGGGCAAGAGACCCAGTACTTC; CDR3aa: CATSDLPGQGQETQYF
abundance: -; v_gene: TRBV27; j_gene: TRBJ1-5; d_gene: -; CDR3nt: TGTGCCAGCAGTTTAAGTGGGCAGGGTAGCAATCAGCCCCAGCATTTT; CDR3aa: CASSLSGQGSNQPQHF
abundance: -; v_gene: TRBV7-9; j_gene: TRBJ2-4; d_gene: TRBD1; CDR3nt: TGTGCCAGCAGCCCCACAGGGGGCGAAGCCAAAAACATTCAGTACTTC; CDR3aa: CASSPTGGEAKNIQYF
abundance: few; v_gene: TRBV28; j_gene: TRBJ2-1; d_gene: TRBD1; CDR3nt: TGTGCCAGCAGTTTACTGGACAGGGTCAACAATGAGCAGTTCTTC; CDR3aa: CASSLLDRVNNEQFF
abundance: -; v_gene: TRBV4-1; j_gene: TRBJ2-7; d_gene: TRBD2; CDR3nt: TGCGCCAGCAGCCAAGGCCTAATCCTAGCGGGAGTTTGTTACGAGCAGTACTTC; CDR3aa: CASSQGLILAGVCYEQYF
abundance: once; v_gene: TRBV20-1; j_gene: TRBJ2-1; d_gene: -; CDR3nt: TGCAGTGCTGGGCCGGGACCCTCCTACAATGAGCAGTTCTTC; CDR3aa: CSAGPGPSYNEQFF
abundance: -; v_gene: TRBV5-6; j_gene: TRBJ2-1; d_gene: -; CDR3nt: TGTGCCAGCAGCTTGGGGGCGGTACCAGGGAGGTCCTACAATGAGCAGTTCTTC; CDR3aa: CASSLGAVPGRSYNEQFF
abundance: -; v_gene: TRBV6-2/TRBV6-3; j_gene: TRBJ2-1; d_gene: -; CDR3nt: TGTGCCGCGGCCGCGCCTCACCCCAATGAGCAGTTCTTC; CDR3aa: CAAAAPHPNEQFF
abundance: -; v_gene: TRBV4-1; j_gene: TRBJ2-3; d_gene: TRBD2; CDR3nt: TGCGCCAGCAGCCAAGACGGGGCGGGAGGGCCTGGAGATACGCAGTATTTT; CDR3aa: CASSQDGAGGPGDTQYF
abundance: once; v_gene: TRBV27; j_gene: TRBJ2-3; d_gene: TRBD2; CDR3nt: TGTGCCAGCAGTTCGAAAAAACGAGGACTAGCGGGACCCCTAATCGGCGCAGATACGCAGTATTTT; CDR3aa: CASSSKKRGLAGPLIGADTQYF
abundance: -; v_gene: TRBV7-8; j_gene: TRBJ2-5; d_gene: TRBD2; CDR3nt: TGTGCCAGCAGCCCTACGGGGAGGGAGGAGACCCAGTACTTC; CDR3aa: CASSPTGREETQYF
abundance: -; v_gene: TRBV28; j_gene: TRBJ2-7; d_gene: -; CDR3nt: TGTGCCAGCACCCGGACAACCTACGAGCAGTACTTC; CDR3aa: CASTRTTYEQYF
abundance: -; v_gene: TRBV20-1; j_gene: TRBJ2-7; d_gene: -; CDR3nt: TGCAGTGCGATGGAGAGCTCCTACGAGCAGTACTTC; CDR3aa: CSAMESSYEQYF
abundance: -; v_gene: TRBV9; j_gene: TRBJ2-3; d_gene: -; CDR3nt: TGTGCCAGCAGCGTCCAAGCGGCGGGGGATACGCAGTATTTT; CDR3aa: CASSVQAAGDTQYF
abundance: -; v_gene: TRBV7-2; j_gene: TRBJ2-2; d_gene: -; CDR3nt: TGTGCCAGAAGACAGACGAACACCGGGGAGCTGTTTTTT; CDR3aa: CARRQTNTGELFF
abundance: few; v_gene: TRBV5-1; j_gene: TRBJ2-1; d_gene: TRBD2; CDR3nt: TGCGCCAGCAGCTCAGGACTAGTTGGACGGAATGAGCAGTTCTTC; CDR3aa: CASSSGLVGRNEQFF
abundance: few; v_gene: TRBV7-9; j_gene: TRBJ2-3; d_gene: -; CDR3nt: TGTGCCAGCAGCTTAGCGTTCGCGGGATCAAGGGATACGCAGTATTTT; CDR3aa: CASSLAFAGSRDTQYF
abundance: -; v_gene: TRBV12-3/TRBV12-4; j_gene: TRBJ2-1; d_gene: -; CDR3nt: TGTGCCAGCGGCCCCCCATATACTGAGCAGTTCTTC; CDR3aa: CASGPPYTEQFF
abundance: few; v_gene: TRBV3-1; j_gene: TRBJ2-1; d_gene: -; CDR3nt: TGTGCCAGCGCCCCGGCGGGGCGGTCTAACAATGAGCAGTTCTTC; CDR3aa: CASAPAGRSNNEQFF
abundance: -; v_gene: TRBV28; j_gene: TRBJ2-1; d_gene: -; CDR3nt: TGTGCCAGCAGTCAGGGGACCTATGAGCAGTTCTTC; CDR3aa: CASSQGTYEQFF
abundance: -; v_gene: TRBV4-3; j_gene: TRBJ1-2; d_gene: TRBD1; CDR3nt: TGCGCCAGCAGCCAGGGGGGGACAGGCTCAAAAGACTATGGCTACACCTTC; CDR3aa: CASSQGGTGSKDYGYTF
abundance: -; v_gene: TRBV7-6; j_gene: TRBJ2-5; d_gene: TRBD2; CDR3nt: TGTGCCAGCACAGCGGGAGGTGGGACCCAAGAGACCCAGTACTTC; CDR3aa: CASTAGGGTQETQYF
abundance: -; v_gene: TRBV20-1; j_gene: TRBJ1-6; d_gene: -; CDR3nt: TGCAGCGCCAATATCGGAAGATCATCAATCCCTAATTCACCCCTCCACTTT; CDR3aa: CSANIGRSSIPNSPLHF